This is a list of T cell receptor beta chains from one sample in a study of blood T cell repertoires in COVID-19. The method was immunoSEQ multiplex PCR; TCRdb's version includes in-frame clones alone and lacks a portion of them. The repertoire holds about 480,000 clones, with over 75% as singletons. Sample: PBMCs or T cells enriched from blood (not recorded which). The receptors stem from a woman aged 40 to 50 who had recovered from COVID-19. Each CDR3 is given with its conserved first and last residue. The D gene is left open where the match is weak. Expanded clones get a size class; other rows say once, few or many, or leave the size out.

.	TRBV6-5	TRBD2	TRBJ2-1	TGTGCCAGCAAGAAAGCGGGGGGCTCCTACAATGAGCAGTTCTTC	CASKKAGGSYNEQFF
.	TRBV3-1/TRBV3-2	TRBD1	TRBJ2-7	TGTGCCAGCAGCCAAGTGACAGGGGGCCACGAGCAGTACTTC	CASSQVTGGHEQYF
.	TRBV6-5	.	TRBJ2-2	TGTGCCAGCAGCCTTTCCAGTGAAACCGGGGAGCTGTTTTTT	CASSLSSETGELFF
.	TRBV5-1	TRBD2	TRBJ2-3	TGCGCCAGCAGCTCACTAGCGGGAGGGCCCGTAGGTACGCAGTATTTT	CASSSLAGGPVGTQYF
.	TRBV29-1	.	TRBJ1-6	TGCAGCGTCCAATCCAGGGGCGTAAATTCACCCCTCCACTTT	CSVQSRGVNSPLHF
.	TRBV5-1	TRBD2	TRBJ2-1	TGCGCCAGCAGCGCCCAAGCGGGAGGTCTCTACAATGAGCAGTTCTTC	CASSAQAGGLYNEQFF
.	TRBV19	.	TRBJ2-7	TGTGCCAGTAGTATTCAGGACAGCTCCTACGAGCAGTACTTC	CASSIQDSSYEQYF
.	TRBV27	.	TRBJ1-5	TGTGCCAGCAGTATTATTTCACCCAGGGGCCTTGGCAATCAGCCCCAGCATTTT	CASSIISPRGLGNQPQHF
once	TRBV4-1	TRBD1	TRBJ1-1	TGCGCCAGCAGAAACCGGGACAGGGGCACTGAAGCTTTCTTT	CASRNRDRGTEAFF
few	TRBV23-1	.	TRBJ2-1	TGCGCCAGGCCGGGACACCGACCGGATGAGCAGTTCTTC	CARPGHRPDEQFF
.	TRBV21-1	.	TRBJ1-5	TGTGCCAGCAGCAAAGGGCTGGCCGGTTCGCGGAATCAGCCCCAGCATTTT	CASSKGLAGSRNQPQHF
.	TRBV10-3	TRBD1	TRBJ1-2	TGTGCCATCAGTGAGTTTTGGGACAGGGGAAAGGAAAACTATGGCTACACCTTC	CAISEFWDRGKENYGYTF
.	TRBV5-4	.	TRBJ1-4	TGTGCCAGCAGCTTGGATAGAAGGACAACCGAAAAACTGTTTTTT	CASSLDRRTTEKLFF
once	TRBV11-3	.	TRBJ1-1	TGTGCCAGCAGCGTACCCGGGACATGGGAAAAACCTTTCTTT	CASSVPGTWEKPFF
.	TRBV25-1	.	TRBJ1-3	TGTGCCAGCAGTGGAACCCAGGGGGGAAACACCATATATTTT	CASSGTQGGNTIYF
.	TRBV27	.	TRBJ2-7	TGTGCCAGCAGTTTAACCGGGGTAGGTAGGGTCAACTACCTCTACGAGCAGTACTTC	CASSLTGVGRVNYLYEQYF
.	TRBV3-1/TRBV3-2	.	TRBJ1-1	TGTGCCAGCAGCCAAGGGGGCAACACTGAAGCTTTCTTT	CASSQGGNTEAFF
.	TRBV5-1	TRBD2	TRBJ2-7	TGCGCCAGCAGCCTTAGCGGGAGGGCCTACGAGCAGTACTTC	CASSLSGRAYEQYF
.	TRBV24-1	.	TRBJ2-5	TGTGCCACCAGTGATTCCGTAGCCCAAGAGACCCAGTACTTC	CATSDSVAQETQYF
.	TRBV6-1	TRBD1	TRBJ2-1	TGTGCCAGCAGTGAAGTGGGGACAGGGGGGAAGCAGTTCTTC	CASSEVGTGGKQFF
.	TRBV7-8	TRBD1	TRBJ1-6	TGTGCCAGCAGCTTAGTTTCAGGGGGCAATTCACCCCTCCACTTT	CASSLVSGGNSPLHF
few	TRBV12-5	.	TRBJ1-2	TGTGCTAGTGGCCCTCGGACAGACTATGGCTACACCTTC	CASGPRTDYGYTF
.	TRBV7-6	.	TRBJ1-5	TGTGCCAGCAGCTTAGGCAGCGCAGGGGGCAATCAGCCCCAGCATTTT	CASSLGSAGGNQPQHF
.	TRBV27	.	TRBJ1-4	TGTGCCAGCAGCCGATTTGGCACACGACCGCTGGCGGGGAATGAAAAACTGTTTTTT	CASSRFGTRPLAGNEKLFF
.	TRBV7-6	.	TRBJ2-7	TGTGCCAGCAGCTTAGGGGCAGGGGCAGATTCCTACGAGCAGTACTTC	CASSLGAGADSYEQYF
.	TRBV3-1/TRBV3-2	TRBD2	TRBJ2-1	TGTGCCAGCAGCCAAATTGGCGGGAGCCCCAATGAGCAGTTCTTC	CASSQIGGSPNEQFF
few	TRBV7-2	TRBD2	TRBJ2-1	TGTGCCAGCAGCACAGCGGGAGTTGGTGAGCAGTTCTTC	CASSTAGVGEQFF
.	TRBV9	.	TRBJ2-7	TGTGCCAGCAGCGTAGGTCCAGTCAACGAGCAGTACTTC	CASSVGPVNEQYF
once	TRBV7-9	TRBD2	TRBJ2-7	TGTGCCAGCAGACCTCAGCGGGATTCCTCCTACGAGCAGTACTTC	CASRPQRDSSYEQYF
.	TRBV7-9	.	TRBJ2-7	TGTGCCAGCAGCTCACAGGGTCCGGGTGACTACGAGCAGTACTTC	CASSSQGPGDYEQYF
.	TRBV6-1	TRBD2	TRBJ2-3	TGTGCCAGCAGTGAAATTATAGCGGGTGGCTCAGATACGCAGTATTTT	CASSEIIAGGSDTQYF
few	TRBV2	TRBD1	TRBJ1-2	TGTGCCAGCAGTCCGGGACAGGGACGTGGCTACACCTTC	CASSPGQGRGYTF
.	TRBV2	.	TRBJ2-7	TGTGCCAGCAGTGAGGAAGGGAGTAAAGACTTC	CASSEEGSKDF
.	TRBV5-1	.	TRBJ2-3	TGCGCCAGCAGAGCAGGGACAGATACGCAGTATTTT	CASRAGTDTQYF
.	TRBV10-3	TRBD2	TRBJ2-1	TGTGCCATCTCCGCGGGAGTAAGTGCCTACAATGAGCAGTTCTTC	CAISAGVSAYNEQFF
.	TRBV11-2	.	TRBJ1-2	TGTGCCAGCAGCTTAGGTGCAGGGAACTATGGCTACACCTTC	CASSLGAGNYGYTF
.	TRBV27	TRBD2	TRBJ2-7	TGTGCCAGCAGCCGAGCCGGGACTAGCAGATACGAGCAGTACTTC	CASSRAGTSRYEQYF
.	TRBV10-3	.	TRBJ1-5	TGTGCCATCAGTCGACAGGCAGATCAGCCCCAGCATTTT	CAISRQADQPQHF
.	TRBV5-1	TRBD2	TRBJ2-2	TGCGCCAGCAGCGGAGCGGGAGCCAATACCGGGGAGCTGTTTTTT	CASSGAGANTGELFF
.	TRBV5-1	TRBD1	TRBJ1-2	TGCGCCAGCAGCTTCCCGACAGGGGGCAGCTACACCTTC	CASSFPTGGSYTF